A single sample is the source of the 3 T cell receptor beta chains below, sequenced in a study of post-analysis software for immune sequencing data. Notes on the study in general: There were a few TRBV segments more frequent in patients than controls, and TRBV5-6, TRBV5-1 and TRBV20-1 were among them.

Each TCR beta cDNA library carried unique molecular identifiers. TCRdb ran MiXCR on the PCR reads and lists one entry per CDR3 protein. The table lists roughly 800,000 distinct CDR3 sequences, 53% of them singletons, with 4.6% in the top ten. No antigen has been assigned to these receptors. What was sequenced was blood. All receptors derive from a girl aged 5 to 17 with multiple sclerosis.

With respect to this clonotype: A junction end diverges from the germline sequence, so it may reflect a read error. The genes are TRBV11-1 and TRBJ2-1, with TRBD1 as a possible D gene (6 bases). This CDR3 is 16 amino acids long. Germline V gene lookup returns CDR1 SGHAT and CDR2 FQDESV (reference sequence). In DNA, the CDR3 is TGTGCCGGCAGCCCTACTAGGGGGAAGACCTTTAATGAGCAGTTCTTC. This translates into CAGSPTRGKTFNEQFF.

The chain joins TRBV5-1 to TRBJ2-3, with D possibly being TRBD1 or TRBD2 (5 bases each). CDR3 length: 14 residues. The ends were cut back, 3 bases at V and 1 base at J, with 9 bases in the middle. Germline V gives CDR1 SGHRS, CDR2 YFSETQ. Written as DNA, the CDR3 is TGCGCCAGCAGCTGGGACCCTCGCACAGATACGCAGTATTTT. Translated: CASSWDPRTDTQYF.

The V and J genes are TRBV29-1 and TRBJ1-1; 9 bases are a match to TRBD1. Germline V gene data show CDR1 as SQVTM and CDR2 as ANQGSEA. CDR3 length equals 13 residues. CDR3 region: CRDTGGSNTEAFF. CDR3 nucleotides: TGCAGAGACACAGGGGGCTCTAACACTGAAGCTTTCTTT.